This passage covers 24 T cell receptor beta chains from one sample sequenced in a study of CD4+ T cells in melanoma. TCRdb keeps only in-frame clones here, not all; method: immunoSEQ multiplex PCR. The table lists 110,000 to 150,000 clones, around nine tenths of them singletons. These receptors were collected from a human donor with melanoma.

This chain links TRBV30 with TRBJ2-3; possibly TRBD1 or TRBD2 for D (6 bases each). CDR3 length: 15 amino acids. V was shortened by 6 bases and J by 3 bases, with 19 bases between the two germline ends. CDR1 is GTSNPN, CDR2 SVGIG, per germline (reference sequence). The CDR3 region is CACVKRGAPTDTQYF. CDR3 sequence (DNA): TGTGCCTGTGTGAAGAGGGGGGCCCCGACAGATACGCAGTATTTT.

This clone was detected only once. J is TRBJ2-3 and V is TRBV9; maybe TRBD1 (6 bases). The V end was cut by 0 bases, the J end by 0 bases, with 14 bases between. This CDR3 is built from 17 residues. Germline CDR1 reads SGDLS; CDR2 reads YYNGEE. The CDR3 region is CASSVAQTTGSTDTQYF. The CDR3 nucleotides are TGTGCCAGCAGCGTAGCTCAGACAACAGGGAGCACAGATACGCAGTATTTT.

A few counts support this clone. V gene TRBV15 combines with J gene TRBJ2-5, with TRBD1 matching 11 bases. CDR1 is LNHNV and CDR2 is YYDKDF in the germline V gene (reference sequence). The trim removed 3 bases at V and 2 bases at J, leaving 2 bases unmatched. This CDR3 has 15 residues. CDR3 loop: CATSRGTGGQETQYF. CDR3 DNA: TGTGCCACCAGCAGGGGGACAGGGGGGCAAGAGACCCAGTACTTC. The full variable domain, completed using reference TRBV15 and TRBJ2-5, is DAMVIQNPRYQVTQFGKPVTLSCSQTLNHNVMYWYQQKSSQAPKLLFHYYDKDFNNEADTPDNFQSRRPNTSFCFLDIRSPGLGDTAMYLCATSRGTGGQETQYFGPGTRLLVL.

The chain links TRBV9 to TRBJ2-1; D possibly corresponds to TRBD2 (5 bases). There are 16 residues in the CDR3. The germline V gene has CDR1 SGDLS and CDR2 YYNGEE. V was shortened by 0 bases and J by 5 bases, with 15 bases between the two germline ends. The CDR3 is CASSVVPGGGNNEQFF. CDR3 in DNA: TGTGCCAGCAGCGTAGTCCCCGGTGGAGGCAACAATGAGCAGTTCTTC.

This rearrangement joins TRBV18 to TRBJ2-7; 11 positions agree with TRBD1. The CDR3 sequence is 14 residues long. Losses at the gene ends were 6 bases for V and 6 bases for J; bases not matched to a gene: 7. From germline, CDR1 is KGHSH and CDR2 LQKENI. The CDR3 coding sequence is TGTGCCAGCTCCCGGACAGGGGGCGGAAGCGAGCAGTACTTC. This sequence encodes CASSRTGGGSEQYF.

This CDR3 is CSAVYVDHTF. CDR3 DNA: TGCAGTGCGGTGTATGTTGACCACACCTTC. The chain has TRBV20-1 and TRBJ1-2, with D unclear. This CDR3 has 10 residues. CDR1 is DFQATT and CDR2 is SNEGSKA in the germline V gene (reference sequence). The V gene lost 6 bases and the J gene lost 12 bases, with 14 bases spanning the gap.

The chain recombines TRBV27 with TRBJ1-6; no clear D gene. Germline-derived CDR1 and CDR2 are MNHEY and SMNVEV (reference sequence). V lost 2 bases and J 8 bases, leaving 7 bases between the germline ends. The CDR3 consists of 13 residues. The CDR3 loop is CASSLMTYSPLHF. Here the CDR3 DNA reads TGTGCCAGCAGTTTAATGACGTATTCACCCCTCCACTTT.

V is TRBV19 and J is TRBJ1-4, with D maybe TRBD1 (5 bases). Germline V gives CDR1 LNHDA, CDR2 SQIVND (reference sequence). The CDR3 covers 14 residues. The germline V and J ends were trimmed by 3 bases and 15 bases, with 20 bases remaining between them. The CDR3: CASSITSGAPGMFF. The CDR3 coding sequence is TGTGCCAGTAGTATTACCAGTGGGGCGCCCGGAATGTTTTTT.

This chain connects TRBV11-2 to TRBJ1-3; no clear D gene. The germline gives CDR1 SGHAT, CDR2 FQNNGV. The CDR3 runs to 15 residues. Trimming took off 2 bases at V and 0 bases at J, with 8 bases between the two ends. Written as DNA, the CDR3 is TGTGCCAGCAGCTTACAGAGCTACTCTGGAAACACCATATATTTT. It translates to CASSLQSYSGNTIYF.

A single count supports this clone. This chain connects TRBV6-7 to TRBJ2-5, with a tentative D call TRBD1 (6 bases). TRBV6-7 has ORF status, its function being uncertain. V was shortened by 10 bases and J by 1 base, with 22 bases between the two germline ends. This CDR3 spans 16 amino acids. The CDR3 DNA follows: TGTGCCACCAATTGGGAAAGGACAGTTTCCCAAGAGACCCAGTACTTC. Its protein is CATNWERTVSQETQYF.

The chain has TRBV5-1 and TRBJ2-1, with D perhaps assigned TRBD1 or TRBD2 (8 bases each). Germline loops: CDR1 SGHRS, CDR2 YFSETQ. Trimming took 4 bases from V and 7 from J, leaving 21 bases between them. The length of the CDR3 is 16 residues. In nucleotides, the CDR3 is TGCGCCAGCAGCGACGATCGGGGGGGACAGGCAAATGAGCAGTTCTTC. Its protein product is CASSDDRGGQANEQFF.

The rearrangement uses TRBV30 and TRBJ1-4; TRBD1 matches at 10 bases. Germline V gives CDR1 GTSNPN, CDR2 SVGIG (reference sequence). The CDR3 is 18 residues long. V lost 2 bases to trimming and J lost 8 bases; unmatched junction nucleotides: 17. CDR3 coding DNA: TGTGCCTGGAGTTGGGAGTTTGGGACCGACAGGGGGCTAGAAAAACTGTTTTTT. This encodes CAWSWEFGTDRGLEKLFF.

The chain couples TRBV29-1 to TRBJ2-3; D is uncertain. The V gene lost 4 bases and the J gene lost 4 bases, with 12 bases spanning the gap. The germline gives CDR1 SQVTM, CDR2 ANQGSEA. The CDR3 totals 13 residues. CDR3 sequence (DNA): TGCAGCGTTGGGGTGGGCGAGGCAGATACGCAGTATTTT. Translated, it gives CSVGVGEADTQYF.

V is TRBV6-5 and J is TRBJ2-3, with D unclear. The length of the CDR3 is 12 residues. Trimming removed 4 bases from V and 1 base from J, with 3 bases in between. Germline V gene lookup returns CDR1 MNHEY and CDR2 SVGAGI. The CDR3 sequence is CASSSRTDTQYF. CDR3 sequence (DNA): TGTGCCAGCAGTTCACGCACAGATACGCAGTATTTT.

This sequence joins TRBV6-5 and TRBJ1-2; TRBD1 matches 9 bases. Germline loops: CDR1 MNHEY, CDR2 SVGAGI. The V segment lost 9 bases and the J segment 4 bases; nucleotides outside the gene matches: 9. The CDR3 spans 14 residues. In nucleotides, the CDR3 is TGTGCCAGTGGAGGGACAGGGTATGGCTATGGCTACACCTTC. Translating gives CASGGTGYGYGYTF.

This clone was counted a single time. The chain couples TRBV19 to TRBJ2-5, with 13 nucleotides matching TRBD2. V trimming: 5 bases; J trimming: 0 bases; junction bases outside the gene matches: 6. CDR1 LNHDA and CDR2 SQIVND come from the germline V gene (reference sequence). The CDR3 has 17 amino acids. This chain's CDR3 is CASSAGLAGRYQETQYF. In DNA form, the CDR3 reads TGTGCCAGTAGTGCGGGACTAGCGGGGCGGTACCAAGAGACCCAGTACTTC. Full variable domain (remainder filled in from reference TRBV19 and TRBJ2-5): DGGITQSPKYLFRKEGQNVTLSCEQNLNHDAMYWYRQDPGQGLRLIYYSQIVNDFQKGDIAEGYSVSREKKESFPLTVTSAQKNPTAFYLCASSAGLAGRYQETQYFGPGTRLLVL.

The J gene is TRBJ1-4, the V gene TRBV27; D perhaps matches TRBD1 (5 bases). V lost 8 bases to trimming and J lost 0 bases, with 13 bases between them. This CDR3 spans 15 amino acids. In germline, CDR1 is MNHEY, CDR2 SMNVEV (reference sequence). CDR3 region: CASARGVATNEKLFF. The CDR3 nucleotides read TGTGCCAGCGCACGGGGGGTGGCAACTAATGAAAAACTGTTTTTT.

This rearrangement joins TRBV4-2 to TRBJ2-7; possible D gene TRBD2, 7 bases. The V end was cut by 4 bases, the J end by 3 bases, with 16 bases between. The length of the CDR3 is 15 residues. Germline values: CDR1 LGHNA, CDR2 YNFKEQ. CDR3 loop: CASSRGGSGDYEQYF. DNA of the CDR3: TGTGCCAGCAGCCGGGGGGGCAGTGGGGACTACGAGCAGTACTTC.

This rearrangement joins TRBV30 to TRBJ2-3; TRBD1 matches 8 bases. Germline CDR1 is GTSNPN and CDR2 is SVGIG (reference sequence). After removal of 2 bases from V and 5 bases from J, the junction contained 6 bases not matched to a gene. This CDR3 has 14 amino acids. The CDR3 sequence: CAWSRGTGEDTQYF. CDR3 nucleotides: TGTGCCTGGAGTAGGGGGACAGGAGAAGATACGCAGTATTTT.

CDR3 nucleotides: TGTGCCAGCAGCCAAGGGGGCCACGAGCAGTACTTC. Amino acid sequence: CASSQGGHEQYF. The rearrangement joins TRBV14 to TRBJ2-7, with a possible D match to TRBD1 (5 bases). The germline V gene encodes CDR1 SGHDN and CDR2 FVKESK. This CDR3 comprises 12 residues. V was clipped by 1 base and J by 5 bases, with 6 bases between them.

The chain employs TRBV4-1 and TRBJ2-2; 8 nucleotides line up with TRBD2. The CDR3 sequence is 14 residues long. Trimming took 1 base from V and 7 from J; bases not matched to a gene: 2. Germline loops: CDR1 MGHRA, CDR2 YSYEKL. CDR3 residues: CASSQVGRDGELFF. CDR3 bases: TGCGCCAGCAGCCAAGTCGGGAGGGACGGGGAGCTGTTTTTT.

This clone occurred once. The gene calls are TRBV6-6 and TRBJ1-3, with D tentatively TRBD1 (5 bases). V was shortened by 11 bases and J by 0 bases, with 14 bases between the two germline ends. The CDR3 covers 14 residues. The germline V gene has CDR1 MNHNY and CDR2 SVGAGI (reference sequence). CDR3 sequence: CAGGDGSSGNTIYF. For the CDR3, the DNA is TGTGCCGGGGGGGACGGAAGCTCTGGAAACACCATATATTTT.

The rearrangement uses TRBV11-3 and TRBJ2-3; D unresolved. Trimming shortened V by 1 base and J by 3 bases, and 5 bases separated the two germline ends. The germline gives CDR1 SGHNT, CDR2 YENEEA. The CDR3 sequence is 13 residues long. Here the CDR3 DNA reads TGTGCCAGCAGCTTAGCGGTTACAGATACGCAGTATTTT. This encodes CASSLAVTDTQYF.

The rearrangement uses TRBV7-8 and TRBJ2-3; TRBD2 matches at 10 bases. The CDR3 has 17 residues. Trimming took 2 bases from V and 5 from J; bases not matched to a gene: 10. Germline V gene data show CDR1 as SGHVS and CDR2 as FQNEAQ. The chain's CDR3 is CASSLTSGVRGGDTQYF. The CDR3 DNA is TGTGCCAGCAGCTTAACTAGCGGGGTCCGTGGGGGAGATACGCAGTATTTT.